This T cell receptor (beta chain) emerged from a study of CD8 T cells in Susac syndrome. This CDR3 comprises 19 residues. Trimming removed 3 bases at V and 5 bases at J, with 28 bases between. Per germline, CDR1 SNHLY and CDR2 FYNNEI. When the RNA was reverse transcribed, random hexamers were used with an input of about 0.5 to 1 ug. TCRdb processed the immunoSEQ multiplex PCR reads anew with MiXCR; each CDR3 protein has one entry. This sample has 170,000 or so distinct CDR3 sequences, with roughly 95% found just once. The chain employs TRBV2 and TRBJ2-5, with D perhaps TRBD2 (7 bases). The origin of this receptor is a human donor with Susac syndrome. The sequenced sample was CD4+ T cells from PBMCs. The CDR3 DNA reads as TGTGCCAGCAGTGATGGGGCAACGGGGGGCTCCAGAGTCGTCGAGACCCAGTACTTC. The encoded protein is CASSDGATGGSRVVETQYF.